This TCR beta chain was recorded in a study of T-cell memory formation after mild COVID-19. The CDR3 is 14 amino acids. V lost 6 bases, J lost 7 bases, and 9 bases stayed unmatched. From germline, CDR1 is MNHEY and CDR2 SVGAGI. This clonotype came up a few times. No antigen is known for it. In this CDR3 the conserved last residue, phenylalanine or tryptophan, is missing, so a read error is likely. General observations from the study: Largely, contracting CD4+ clones fell within CM and EM, and contracting CD8+ clones within EMRA.

Using constant-segment primers, 5'RACE produced TCR alpha and TCR beta cDNA libraries carrying sample barcodes and UMIs. A single record per CDR3 protein comes from TCRdb applying MiXCR to the 5' RACE reads. The data show around 310,000 distinct CDR3 sequences, roughly 13% seen once. This receptor was identified in a man in his late teens or twenties who had mild COVID-19 (a few samples of this study predate the infection). Cell type and time point are not known. The rearrangement joins TRBV6-5 to TRBJ2-7, with 10 positions matching TRBD1. The sequencing input was PBMCs or a T cell subset sorted from them (not recorded which). The CDR3 region has the DNA TGTGCCAGCAGCCTCGACAGGGGGCGCGGGGAGCAGTACTTA. It encodes CASSLDRGRGEQYL.